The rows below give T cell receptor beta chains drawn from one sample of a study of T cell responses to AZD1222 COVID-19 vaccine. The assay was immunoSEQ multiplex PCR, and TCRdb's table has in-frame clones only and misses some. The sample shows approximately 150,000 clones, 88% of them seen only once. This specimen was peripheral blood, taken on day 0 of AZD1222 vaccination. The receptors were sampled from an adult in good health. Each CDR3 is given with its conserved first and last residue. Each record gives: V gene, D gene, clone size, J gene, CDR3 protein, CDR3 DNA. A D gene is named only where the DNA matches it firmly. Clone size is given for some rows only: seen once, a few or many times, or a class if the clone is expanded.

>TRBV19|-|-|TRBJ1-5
CASSGGVNSNQPQHF
TGTGCCAGTTCAGGCGGGGTCAATAGCAATCAGCCCCAGCATTTT
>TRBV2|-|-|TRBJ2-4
CASSVGGAKNIQYF
TGTGCCAGCAGTGTGGGGGGAGCCAAAAACATTCAGTACTTC
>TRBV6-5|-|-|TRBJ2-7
CASSYSNSYEQYF
TGTGCCAGCAGTTACTCGAACAGCTACGAGCAGTACTTC
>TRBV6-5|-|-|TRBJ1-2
CAGRRVSYGYTF
TGTGCCGGTCGGAGGGTCAGCTATGGCTACACCTTC
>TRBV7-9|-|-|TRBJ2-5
CASSLVWGVGETQYF
TGTGCCAGCAGCTTAGTTTGGGGGGTCGGGGAGACCCAGTACTTC
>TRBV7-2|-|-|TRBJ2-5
CASSLRPRQTQYF
TGTGCCAGCAGCTTACGACCGAGGCAGACCCAGTACTTC
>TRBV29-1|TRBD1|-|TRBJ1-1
CSVQTGANTEAFF
TGCAGCGTCCAGACAGGGGCGAACACTGAAGCTTTCTTT
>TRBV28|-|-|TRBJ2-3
CASSLRKGGVDTQYF
TGTGCCAGCAGTCTCCGTAAAGGGGGGGTAGATACGCAGTATTTT
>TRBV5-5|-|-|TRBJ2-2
CASSFTGELFF
TGTGCCAGCAGCTTCACCGGGGAGCTGTTTTTT
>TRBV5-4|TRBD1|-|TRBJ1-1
CASSLRGPANTEAFF
TGTGCCAGCAGCTTGAGGGGGCCAGCGAACACTGAAGCTTTCTTT
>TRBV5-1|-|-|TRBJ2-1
CASSFEGLSSNEQFF
TGCGCCAGCAGCTTTGAGGGGCTGTCTTCCAATGAGCAGTTCTTC
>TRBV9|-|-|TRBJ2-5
CASSVADSGETQYF
TGTGCCAGCAGCGTAGCCGACAGCGGGGAGACCCAGTACTTC
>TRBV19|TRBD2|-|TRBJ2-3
CASSLGLAGSTDTQYF
TGTGCCAGTAGTTTAGGACTAGCGGGTAGCACAGATACGCAGTATTTT
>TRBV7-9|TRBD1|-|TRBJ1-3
CASSPRDRAGNTIYF
TGTGCCAGCAGCCCCCGGGACAGGGCTGGAAACACCATATATTTT
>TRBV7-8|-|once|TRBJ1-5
CASSLVGISNQPQHF
TGTGCCAGCAGCCTTGTCGGGATTAGCAATCAGCCCCAGCATTTT
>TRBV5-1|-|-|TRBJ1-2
CASRETGLDGYTF
TGCGCCAGCAGAGAGACAGGTTTGGATGGCTACACCTTC
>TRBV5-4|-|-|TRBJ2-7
CASSLGQRPAYEQYF
TGTGCCAGCAGCTTGGGGCAGAGGCCGGCCTACGAGCAGTACTTC
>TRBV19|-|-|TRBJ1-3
CASSISNRGSGNTIYF
TGTGCCAGTAGTATATCCAACCGGGGCTCTGGAAACACCATATATTTT
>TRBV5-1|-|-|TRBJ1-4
CASSLAAGANEKLFF
TGCGCCAGCAGCTTGGCCGCAGGAGCTAATGAAAAACTGTTTTTT
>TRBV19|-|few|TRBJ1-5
CASSGNSNQPQHF
TGTGCCAGTAGTGGTAATAGCAATCAGCCCCAGCATTTT
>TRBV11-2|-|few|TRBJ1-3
CASSSRLSGNTIYF
TGTGCCAGCAGCTCTCGTCTCTCTGGAAACACCATATATTTT
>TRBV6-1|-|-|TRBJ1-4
CASSAPVGHGNEKLFF
TGTGCCAGCAGTGCCCCGGTCGGGCATGGGAATGAAAAACTGTTTTTT
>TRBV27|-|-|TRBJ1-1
CASSLRLNTEAFF
TGTGCCAGCAGTCTCCGATTGAACACTGAAGCTTTCTTT
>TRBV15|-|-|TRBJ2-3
CATSRDFKPSSTDTQYF
TGTGCCACCAGCAGAGATTTCAAACCTTCTAGCACAGATACGCAGTATTTT
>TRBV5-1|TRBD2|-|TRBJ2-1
CASSLGGVAGVHNEQFF
TGCGCCAGCAGCTTGGGTGGGGTAGCGGGAGTCCACAATGAGCAGTTCTTC
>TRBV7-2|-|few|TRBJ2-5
CASSVGLKETQYF
TGTGCCAGCAGCGTGGGGCTTAAAGAGACCCAGTACTTC
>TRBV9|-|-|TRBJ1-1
CASSVLGYTEAFF
TGTGCCAGCAGCGTATTAGGGTACACTGAAGCTTTCTTT
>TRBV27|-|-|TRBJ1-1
CASSLSGPPRTEAFF
TGTGCCAGCAGTTTATCGGGCCCCCCGAGGACTGAAGCTTTCTTT
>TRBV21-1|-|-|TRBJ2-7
CASSKVWHNPYF
TGTGCCAGCAGCAAAGTTTGGCACAATCCGTACTTC
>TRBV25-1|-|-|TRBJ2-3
CASSDHATAGDTQYF
TGTGCCAGCAGTGATCACGCCACAGCGGGAGATACGCAGTATTTT
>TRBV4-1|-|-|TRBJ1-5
CASSQRTGNQPQHF
TGCGCCAGCAGCCAAAGGACGGGAAATCAGCCCCAGCATTTT
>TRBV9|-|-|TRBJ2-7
CASSVGGTPGYEQYF
TGTGCCAGCAGCGTAGGCGGGACACCGGGTTACGAGCAGTACTTC
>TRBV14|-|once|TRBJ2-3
CASSQEEAWRTDTQYF
TGTGCCAGCAGCCAAGAGGAGGCTTGGCGCACAGATACGCAGTATTTT
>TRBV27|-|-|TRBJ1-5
CASRAGSQPQHF
TGTGCCAGCAGGGCAGGTTCCCAGCCCCAGCATTTT
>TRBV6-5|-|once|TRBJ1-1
CASRQEYQGFGEAFF
TGTGCCAGCAGACAAGAATACCAGGGATTTGGTGAAGCTTTCTTT